This T cell receptor beta chain was retrieved from a study of T-cell memory formation after mild COVID-19. For the study at large: The two donors had largely donor-specific TCR clusters.

The authors produced TCR alpha and TCR beta cDNA libraries with sample barcodes and UMIs by 5'RACE using constant-segment primers. TCRdb re-analysed the 5' RACE reads in MiXCR, keeping a single row per CDR3 protein. The sample lists 400,000 to 500,000 distinct CDR3 sequences; 20% were seen once. Trimming pared 2 bases from V and 6 bases from J, leaving 16 bases between. The CDR3 sequence is 16 residues long. From germline, CDR1 is MNHEY and CDR2 SMNVEV (reference sequence). About this clonotype itself: Its cognate antigen is unknown.

Overall study results and limits: Second-wave clones reaching peak frequency on day 37 lacked confirmed SARS-CoV-2 specificity. Pre-infection memory held some responding clones, suggesting pre-existing cross-reactive T cells responded.

This clonotype was sampled from an adult woman who had mild COVID-19 (a few samples of this study predate the infection). Cell type and time point are not known. The V gene is TRBV27, the J gene TRBJ2-2, with D perhaps matching TRBD2 (7 bases). The material sequenced was PBMCs or a T cell subset sorted from them (not recorded which). The CDR3 here is CASSLKWQGRAGELFF. For the CDR3, the DNA is TGTGCCAGCAGTTTAAAATGGCAGGGGAGGGCCGGGGAGCTGTTTTTT.